Below are 18 T cell receptor beta chains sequenced from a single sample in a study of post-analysis software for immune sequencing data. Study-level points and caveats: TRBV5-6, TRBV5-1 and TRBV20-1 were among five TRBV segments more frequent in patients than controls.

Unique-molecular-identifier-tagged TCR beta cDNA libraries were used. TCRdb re-called the PCR reads through MiXCR, storing one row per CDR3 protein. The sample contains some 690,000 distinct CDR3 sequences, roughly 29% of which appear only once. These receptors have no known antigen. Source material: blood. The receptors derive from a girl between 5 and 17 years old with multiple sclerosis.

For this clonotype: Sequence at one end of the junction differs from germline and may be a read error. V and J are TRBV4-3 and TRBJ2-1; 8 nucleotides agree with TRBD1. CDR1 is LGHNA, CDR2 YSLEER, per germline. The CDR3 consists of 15 residues. This CDR3 reads CASSRDRGLYNEQFF. For the CDR3, the DNA is TGCGCCAGTAGCCGAGACAGGGGACTGTACAATGAGCAGTTCTTC.

This clonotype was seen a handful of times. V and J are TRBV7-2 and TRBJ2-7; D remains ambiguous. Trimming cost V 1 base and J 3 bases, with 10 bases left between them. Germline V gene sequence: CDR1 SGHTA, CDR2 FQGNSA. This CDR3 comprises 14 residues. The CDR3 region has the DNA TGTGCCAGCAGCTTAGTCCACAGCTTCTACGAGCAGTACTTC. As protein: CASSLVHSFYEQYF.

This chain uses TRBV7-2 with TRBJ1-5, with D uncertain. Germline V gene sequence: CDR1 SGHTA, CDR2 FQGNSA. CDR3 size: 13 residues. Trimming pared 5 bases from V and 6 bases from J, leaving 11 bases between. CDR3 in amino acids: CASSKGSGQPQHF. Here the CDR3 DNA reads TGTGCCAGCAGCAAAGGGTCAGGTCAGCCCCAGCATTTT.

This clonotype came up a few times. This chain links TRBV12-3 or TRBV12-4 with TRBJ1-6; D is ambiguous. CDR3 length: 12 residues. The germline V and J ends were trimmed by 5 bases and 8 bases, with 7 bases remaining between them. This CDR3 reads CASSPEYSPLHF. The CDR3 DNA reads as TGTGCCAGCAGTCCCGAGTATTCACCCCTCCACTTT.

This clonotype was seen only a few times. The chain has TRBV29-1 and TRBJ1-2; TRBD1 might be the D (6 bases). This CDR3 is built from 13 residues. Per germline, CDR1 SQVTM and CDR2 ANQGSEA. As DNA, the CDR3 is TGCACGGCGAGGAGGGGGGATGACTATGGCTACACCTTC. Amino acids: CTARRGDDYGYTF.

The gene calls are TRBV29-1 and TRBJ2-3, with TRBD1 matching 8 bases. Looked up from germline, CDR1 is SQVTM and CDR2 is ANQGSEA. V was clipped by 7 bases and J by 3 bases; unmatched bases: 6. The CDR3 extends over 13 amino acids. CDR3 coding DNA: TGCAGCGCATTGACAGGGGATACAGATACGCAGTATTTT. Protein sequence: CSALTGDTDTQYF.

This sequence joins TRBV5-1 and TRBJ1-1, with D perhaps TRBD1 (6 bases). The CDR3 length is 14 residues. CDR1 is SGHRS and CDR2 is YFSETQ in the germline V gene. V was pared by 4 bases and J by 5 bases, with 15 bases between. The CDR3 loop reads CASSEGQSRTEAFF. The CDR3 coding sequence is TGCGCCAGCAGCGAAGGACAGTCGAGAACTGAAGCTTTCTTT. The variable domain in full, completed from reference TRBV5-1 and TRBJ1-1, reads KAGVTQTPRYLIKTRGQQVTLSCSPISGHRSVSWYQQTPGQGLQFLFEYFSETQRNKGNFPGRFSGRQFSNSRSEMNVSTLELGDSALYLCASSEGQSRTEAFFGQGTRLTVV.

This clonotype has a handful of counts. This sequence joins TRBV3-1 and TRBJ2-1, with D hard to call. Germline CDR1 LGHDT, CDR2 YNNKEL (reference sequence). The CDR3 is made up of 15 amino acids. V lost 0 bases to trimming and J lost 7 bases, with 13 bases between them. The CDR3 is CASSQDLPFGNEQFF. For the CDR3, the DNA is TGTGCCAGCAGCCAAGACCTACCTTTCGGTAATGAGCAGTTCTTC.

This clonotype was seen more than once but under ten times. In DNA, the CDR3 is TGTGCCAGCAGATTACAGGGCGGCGCTTTCTTT. This sequence encodes CASRLQGGAFF. This chain uses TRBV6-1 with TRBJ1-1; D may be TRBD1 (6 bases). The germline V and J ends were trimmed by 6 bases and 11 bases, with 13 bases remaining between them. The CDR3 consists of 11 residues. Germline-derived CDR1 and CDR2 are MNHNS and SASEGT.

This clonotype was picked up a small number of times. One base away lies a much larger clone, so this may be a sequencing read error. The chain carries TRBV6-6 and TRBJ2-3; TRBD2 aligns across 8 bases. This CDR3 is built from 14 residues. Germline CDR1 MNHNY, CDR2 SVGAGI (reference sequence). Germline trimming cut 6 bases from V and 1 base from J; bases unmatched to any gene: 3. CDR3 protein: CASRLTSGTDTQYF. The CDR3 DNA sequence: TGTGCCAGCAGACTGACTAGCGGCACAGATACGCAGTATTTT.

In this sample, this clonotype turned up a few times. The rearrangement joins TRBV20-1 to TRBJ2-5; weak D call: TRBD2 (5 bases). The germline V gene encodes CDR1 DFQATT and CDR2 SNEGSKA (reference sequence). V was clipped by 6 bases and J by 1 base, with 15 bases between them. CDR3 length: 14 residues. The CDR3 sequence is CSAPGSALQETQYF. CDR3 DNA: TGCAGTGCCCCGGGGAGCGCCCTCCAAGAGACCCAGTACTTC.

This clonotype was recorded a few times. V and J are TRBV28 and TRBJ2-1; TRBD2 matches at 16 bases. The V gene end was trimmed by 5 bases and the J gene end by 13 bases; junction bases not matched to a gene: 17. CDR1 and CDR2 (germline): MDHEN, SYDVKM. The CDR3 spans 18 residues. The DNA of the CDR3 is TGTGCCAGCAGTCTTCTAACTCCGGGACTAGCGGGGGGGCGGAATCAGTTCTTC. It yields the protein CASSLLTPGLAGGRNQFF.

This clonotype was counted a few times. V is TRBV7-2 and J is TRBJ2-5, with D perhaps matching TRBD2 (6 bases). The V gene's germline CDR1 is SGHTA and CDR2 FQGNSA. CDR3 length: 17 amino acids. Trimming cost V 2 bases and J 2 bases, with 18 bases left between them. The CDR3 loop reads CASSLTVPGRGQETQYF. The CDR3 DNA reads as TGTGCCAGCAGCTTAACCGTTCCCGGGCGGGGACAAGAGACCCAGTACTTC.

This clonotype was recorded a few times. V is TRBV25-1 and J is TRBJ2-5; 7 bases fit TRBD1. The last part of the DNA fits TRBJ2-7 better; the J call may be wrong. Germline CDR1 and CDR2: MGHDK and SYGVNS. The CDR3 extends over 17 amino acids. DNA of the CDR3: TGTGCCAGCGGAGGACAGGCGCCACGGTTGGGGTTTTACGAGCAGTACTTC. Translated: CASGGQAPRLGFYEQYF.

V is TRBV12-3 or TRBV12-4 and J is TRBJ2-1; D call uncertain. The J call is in doubt because the DNA end fits TRBJ2-7 better. The CDR3 contains 15 residues. The CDR3 loop is CASSLTGGVYNEQYF. The DNA of the CDR3 is TGTGCCAGCAGTTTGACTGGCGGAGTCTACAATGAGCAGTACTTC.

In its sample, this clonotype was seen a few times. The rearrangement links TRBV27 to TRBJ2-7; a weak D match, TRBD2 (5 bases). Germline CDR1 and CDR2: MNHEY and SMNVEV (reference sequence). CDR3 size: 14 residues. Trimming left V 0 bases short and J 2 bases short, with 8 bases between. CDR3 in amino acids: CASSLSHGAYEQYF. For the CDR3, the DNA is TGTGCCAGCAGTTTATCCCACGGGGCCTACGAGCAGTACTTC.

The V and J genes are TRBV7-2 and TRBJ2-1, with D uncertain. Germline V CDR1 and CDR2: SGHTA, FQGNSA. V lost 3 bases, J lost 13 bases, and 16 bases lay in between. CDR3 length: 13 amino acids. In DNA form, the CDR3 reads TGTGCCAGCAGCTTCGAGTCCAAAAACATTCAGTTCTTC. As protein: CASSFESKNIQFF.

Concerning this clonotype: The junction differs from germline at one of its ends, possibly a read error. The chain employs TRBV7-2 and TRBJ2-7; 7 bases match TRBD1. The germline V gene has CDR1 SGHTA and CDR2 FQGNSA. The CDR3 has 13 residues. The CDR3 loop reads CVSSLGQPYEQYF. The CDR3 region has the DNA TGTGTCAGCAGCTTGGGACAGCCATACGAGCAGTACTTC.